The rows below give T cell receptor beta chains drawn from one sample of a study of control samples from healthy donors and cancer patients. Method: immunoSEQ multiplex PCR; TCRdb's copy keeps in-frame clones and lacks some. This table holds about 130,000 clones, 85% to 95% found once. The sequenced sample was PBMCs. All receptors derive from a man aged 55 to 70 with colorectal cancer. Both conserved end residues are part of each CDR3. D genes are given only for firm matches. Size values are once, few and many counts, or a class for expanded clones, and some rows have none.

J: TRBJ2-7; V: TRBV5-1; D: .; size: .; DNA: TGCGCCAGCAGCTTGGTAGGCAGGGAAAACGACGAGCAGTACTTC; CDR3: CASSLVGRENDEQYF
J: TRBJ1-6; V: TRBV4-1; D: .; size: .; DNA: TGCGCCAGCAGCCCCGGGACGGACTCCTATAATTCACCCCTCCACTTT; CDR3: CASSPGTDSYNSPLHF
J: TRBJ2-3; V: TRBV5-1; D: .; size: once; DNA: TGCGCCAGCAGCTTGGCATCGGTAGGAGGCACAGATACGCAGTATTTT; CDR3: CASSLASVGGTDTQYF
J: TRBJ2-3; V: TRBV5-5; D: .; size: .; DNA: TGTGCCAGCAGCTTACTGGGACAAAGCACAGATACGCAGTATTTT; CDR3: CASSLLGQSTDTQYF
J: TRBJ1-4; V: TRBV5-4; D: .; size: once; DNA: TGTGCCAGCAGCTACTCAGACGGTCATGAAAAACTGTTTTTT; CDR3: CASSYSDGHEKLFF
J: TRBJ1-2; V: TRBV24-1; D: .; size: once; DNA: TGTGCCACCAGTGGTCCTGCCGGTGGCTACACCTTC; CDR3: CATSGPAGGYTF
J: TRBJ1-1; V: TRBV29-1; D: .; size: once; DNA: TGCAGCGTTGATCTGGCGCAGGGCGGCACTGAAGCTTTCTTT; CDR3: CSVDLAQGGTEAFF
J: TRBJ2-5; V: TRBV7-7; D: .; size: .; DNA: TGTGCCAGCAGCTTAGGGGGGGCGAGAGGGCAAGAGACCCAGTACTTC; CDR3: CASSLGGARGQETQYF
J: TRBJ1-1; V: TRBV2; D: .; size: once; DNA: TGTGCCAGCAGTGAACGGACCTCAAATACTGAAGCTTTCTTT; CDR3: CASSERTSNTEAFF
J: TRBJ1-2; V: TRBV18; D: .; size: .; DNA: TGTGCCAGCTCACCGCTGACAGAGAACTATGGCTACACCTTC; CDR3: CASSPLTENYGYTF
J: TRBJ1-2; V: TRBV19; D: .; size: .; DNA: TGTGCCAGTAGTGGTCGGGGAGTGAGTGGCTACACCTTC; CDR3: CASSGRGVSGYTF
J: TRBJ1-1; V: TRBV21-1; D: .; size: once; DNA: TGTGCCAGCATCCGCCAGGGTACCCCTGAAGCTTTCTTT; CDR3: CASIRQGTPEAFF
J: TRBJ1-4; V: TRBV10-3; D: TRBD1; size: .; DNA: TGTGCCATCAGTGATAATCGACAGGGGGCTGAGGAAAAACTGTTTTTT; CDR3: CAISDNRQGAEEKLFF
J: TRBJ2-7; V: TRBV5-1; D: TRBD1; size: .; DNA: TGCGCCAGCAGCTCGGACAGGGCCCTGACATCCGAGCAGTACTTC; CDR3: CASSSDRALTSEQYF
J: TRBJ2-7; V: TRBV5-1; D: .; size: .; DNA: TGCGCCAGCAGCTTCGAGGGAGCCGGCAAGGACTACGAGCAGTACTTC; CDR3: CASSFEGAGKDYEQYF
J: TRBJ1-3; V: TRBV13; D: TRBD1; size: .; DNA: TGTGCCAGCAGCTTAGAGGACAGGGGGCGAGGGGGAAACACCATATATTTT; CDR3: CASSLEDRGRGGNTIYF
J: TRBJ1-6; V: TRBV6-5; D: .; size: .; DNA: TGTGCCAGCAGTTACGGAGGGGGGATTGGTTCACCCCTCCACTTT; CDR3: CASSYGGGIGSPLHF
J: TRBJ1-1; V: TRBV28; D: .; size: .; DNA: TGTGCCAGCAGTTTTGACCCGGGCAGAATGAACACTGAAGCTTTCTTT; CDR3: CASSFDPGRMNTEAFF
J: TRBJ2-3; V: TRBV28; D: TRBD2; size: .; DNA: TGTGCCAGCAGTTTATCGGGACTAGCGGCAGATACGCAGTATTTT; CDR3: CASSLSGLAADTQYF
J: TRBJ2-5; V: TRBV7-2; D: TRBD2; size: .; DNA: TGTGCCAGCAGCGTACGTTCCGGACTAGCGGGGGGTCAAGAGACCCAGTACTTC; CDR3: CASSVRSGLAGGQETQYF
J: TRBJ1-1; V: TRBV19; D: .; size: once; DNA: TGTGCCAGTAGTATGGCGTGGAGGAACACTGAAGCTTTCTTT; CDR3: CASSMAWRNTEAFF
J: TRBJ1-1; V: TRBV7-9; D: .; size: .; DNA: TGTGCCAGCAGCCCCCAGGGTCCGACCACTGAAGCTTTCTTT; CDR3: CASSPQGPTTEAFF
J: TRBJ2-5; V: TRBV5-4; D: TRBD1; size: .; DNA: TGTGCCAGCAGCGTCGGACAGGACGAAGGGACCCAGTACTTC; CDR3: CASSVGQDEGTQYF
J: TRBJ1-6; V: TRBV19; D: .; size: .; DNA: TGTGCCAGTAGCCACACGGTGCGGGGCGGGAATTCACCCCTCCACTTT; CDR3: CASSHTVRGGNSPLHF
J: TRBJ1-4; V: TRBV10-2; D: .; size: .; DNA: TGCGCCAGCAGTGCCCAACCCATCACGAATGAAAAACTGTTTTTT; CDR3: CASSAQPITNEKLFF
J: TRBJ2-3; V: TRBV10-2; D: TRBD2; size: .; DNA: TGCGCCAGCCGGGCCTACGGGGGGACTAGCGGAGTAACAGATACGCAGTATTTT; CDR3: CASRAYGGTSGVTDTQYF
J: TRBJ2-1; V: TRBV6-5; D: .; size: .; DNA: TGTGCCACCGAGGGGAGTTACAATGAGCAGTTCTTC; CDR3: CATEGSYNEQFF
J: TRBJ2-5; V: TRBV23-1; D: TRBD2; size: once; DNA: TGCGCCAGCACCCCAAAGGGGGGTGATCGGGGGGGCCAAGAGACCCAGTACTTC; CDR3: CASTPKGGDRGGQETQYF
J: TRBJ2-7; V: TRBV7-9; D: .; size: .; DNA: TGTGCCAGCAGCTCTTCACAGGGAAGGTACGAGCAGTACTTC; CDR3: CASSSSQGRYEQYF
J: TRBJ1-1; V: TRBV3-1/TRBV3-2; D: TRBD1; size: .; DNA: TGTGCCAGCAGCCAGACAGGGGTCGGCACTGAAGCTTTCTTT; CDR3: CASSQTGVGTEAFF
J: TRBJ2-1; V: TRBV18; D: .; size: .; DNA: TGTGCCAGCTCACCACCGGCGGTTTCCTACAATGAGCAGTTCTTC; CDR3: CASSPPAVSYNEQFF
J: TRBJ1-1; V: TRBV12-3/TRBV12-4; D: .; size: .; DNA: TGTGCCAGCAGTGACACCATGGGCGCTGAAGCTTTCTTT; CDR3: CASSDTMGAEAFF